This TCR beta chain is drawn from a study of cytomegalovirus exposure and HLA in healthy donors. About the research overall: As released early, the data held about 85 million unique TCRs from HLA-typed donors. Falling in the Caucasian-associated ancestry cluster were 65% to 90% of 350 to 400 genotyped donors. Broader study findings: Per a later analysis, 18,000 or so TCR beta sequences showed association with HLA alleles at 0.05 false discovery rate. When analyzed later, a missense DCLRE1C variant was found to be linked to TCR beta V- and J-gene trimming.

This PCR relied on a set of 60 Vbeta primers and 13 Jbeta primers. The repertoire was sequenced with immunoSEQ multiplex PCR; TCRdb's copy has only in-frame clones and lacks some. The profile shows some 70,000 clones, roughly 80% of them singletons. CDR1 MDHEN and CDR2 SYDVKM come from the germline V gene. The CDR3 contains 14 residues. V lost 8 bases to trimming and J lost 4 bases; unmatched junction nucleotides: 6. In regard to this clone: Its target is not known.

This TCR was recovered from a male donor in good health and CMV-seropositive. The chain links TRBV28 to TRBJ2-2; 8 bases agree with TRBD1. Sequenced input: PBMCs. CDR3 DNA: TGTGCCAGCGTGACAGGGGCGGGCACCGGGGAGCTGTTTTTT. Its translation: CASVTGAGTGELFF.